The present T cell receptor (beta chain) was sequenced within a study of blood T cell repertoires in COVID-19. For the study at large: PBMCs, B-cell-depleted T cells, or T cells provided the cDNA or gDNA that made up the material.

The CDR3 consists of 14 residues. Germline V lookup: CDR1 MNHEY, CDR2 SVGAGI. Trimming left V 0 bases short and J 3 bases short, with 8 bases between. Method: immunoSEQ multiplex PCR; TCRdb's copy keeps in-frame clones and lacks some. The sample carries hundreds of thousands of clones, around 89% recorded once. Material: peripheral blood. This chain links TRBV6-5 with TRBJ1-1; the D gene is possibly TRBD1 (5 bases). The receptor was isolated from a woman in her thirties with acute or convalescent COVID-19. CDR3 loop: CASSYSARDTEAFF. The DNA for the CDR3 is TGTGCCAGCAGTTACTCGGCCAGGGACACTGAAGCTTTCTTT.